This TCR beta chain was found in a study of blood T cell repertoires in COVID-19. Study summary: Specimens from acute and convalescent COVID-19 originated in the United States, Italy and Spain. In each case, the material was cDNA or gDNA derived from T cells, B-cell-depleted T cells, or PBMCs.

V lost 2 bases, J lost 0 bases, and 13 bases stayed unmatched. Germline-derived CDR1 and CDR2 are MGHRA and YSYEKL. The CDR3 contains 19 residues. In the original processing: Amplification with reference gene primers provided the estimates of nucleated cell counts. Sequencing used immunoSEQ multiplex PCR; TCRdb keeps in-frame clones, though not all of them. V, J and clone size reflect that table, while D and trimming were determined from the DNA. Of 250,000 to 300,000 clones listed, around 91% are singletons. Patients of the Seattle cohort, enrolled during active infection, were followed longitudinally.

Material: peripheral blood. The rearrangement uses TRBV4-1 and TRBJ2-4; 7 nucleotides agree with TRBD1. The receptor was derived from a woman aged 55-75 years with COVID-19, enrolled during active disease. The CDR3 DNA follows: TGCGCCAGCAGCCAACAACCCCTCCAGGGGGTAGGAGCCAAAAACATTCAGTACTTC. Protein: CASSQQPLQGVGAKNIQYF.